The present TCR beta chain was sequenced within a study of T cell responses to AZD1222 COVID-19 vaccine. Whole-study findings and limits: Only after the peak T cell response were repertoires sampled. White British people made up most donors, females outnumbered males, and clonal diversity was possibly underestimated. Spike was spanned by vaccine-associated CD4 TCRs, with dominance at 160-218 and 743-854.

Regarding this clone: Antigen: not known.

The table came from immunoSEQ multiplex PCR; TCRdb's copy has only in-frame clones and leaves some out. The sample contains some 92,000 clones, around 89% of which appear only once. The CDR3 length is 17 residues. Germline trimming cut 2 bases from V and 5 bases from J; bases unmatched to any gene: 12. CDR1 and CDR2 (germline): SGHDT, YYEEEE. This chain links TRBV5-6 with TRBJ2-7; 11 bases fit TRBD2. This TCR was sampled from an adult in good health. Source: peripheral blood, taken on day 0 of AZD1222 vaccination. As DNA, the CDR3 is TGTGCCAGCAGCTTATCTCCACTACTAGCGGGAGCCCACGAGCAGTACTTC. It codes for CASSLSPLLAGAHEQYF.